The rows below give T cell receptor beta chains drawn from one sample of a study of T cell responses to AZD1222 COVID-19 vaccine. Clones were read by immunoSEQ multiplex PCR, and TCRdb kept only the in-frame ones, dropping some. The table records about 100,000 clones, about 85% of them present only once. The input for sequencing was peripheral blood, taken on day 0 of AZD1222 vaccination. The receptors derive from an adult in good health. CDR3s include the opening cysteine and the closing phenylalanine or tryptophan. D genes are given only for firm matches. Clone size is stated in some rows and not others, as once, few, many or a class when expanded.

NA NA TRBJ2-7 TRBV19 TGTGCCAGTACCCCTGGAACGGGTTTCTCCTACGAGCAGTACTTC CASTPGTGFSYEQYF
NA NA TRBJ1-1 TRBV2 TGTGCCAGCTCGGACCAGGGCGGGGCTGAAGCTTTCTTT CASSDQGGAEAFF
TRBD1 NA TRBJ2-3 TRBV7-2 TGTGCCAGCAGCTTACAAGGGGGCCCTAGCACAGATACGCAGTATTTT CASSLQGGPSTDTQYF
TRBD1 NA TRBJ2-7 TRBV5-4 TGTGCCAGCAGCCCGGGACAGACCTACGAGCAGTACTTC CASSPGQTYEQYF
NA NA TRBJ2-7 TRBV30 TGTGCCTGGGGGGGATACGAGCAGTACTTC CAWGGYEQYF
NA NA TRBJ1-4 TRBV25-1 TGTGCCAGCAGCCCCACGGCAGCCATAACTAATGAAAAACTGTTTTTT CASSPTAAITNEKLFF
TRBD2 NA TRBJ2-1 TRBV5-1 TGCGCCAGCAGCTTGGGCCAGTGGGGGAGGGAAAGCTCCTACAATGAGCAGTTCTTC CASSLGQWGRESSYNEQFF
TRBD1 NA TRBJ1-2 TRBV7-9 TGTGCCAGCAGTACCCTTGGTGGACAGGGCTATGGCTACACCTTC CASSTLGGQGYGYTF
NA NA TRBJ1-5 TRBV19 TGTGCCAGTAGTTCCTACAGGGCCCAGCCCCAGCATTTT CASSSYRAQPQHF
TRBD1 NA TRBJ1-6 TRBV5-1 TGCGCCAGTTCCGGACAGGGAAGTTTGGTTAATTCACCCCTCCACTTT CASSGQGSLVNSPLHF
NA NA TRBJ2-2 TRBV6-5 TGTGCCAGCAGTTACTTAGGGACAACGAACACCGGGGAGCTGTTTTTT CASSYLGTTNTGELFF
NA NA TRBJ1-1 TRBV19 TGTGCCAGTAGGCTGTCTAGTGTCATGAACACTGAAGCTTTCTTT CASRLSSVMNTEAFF
NA NA TRBJ2-7 TRBV5-4 TGTGCCAGCTCCAGGGTAGGGTCCTACGAGCAGTACTTC CASSRVGSYEQYF
TRBD1 NA TRBJ1-4 TRBV19 TGTGCCAGTAGTATGGGGGACAGGGCTGGCGAAAAACTGTTTTTT CASSMGDRAGEKLFF
NA NA TRBJ2-3 TRBV7-9 TGTGCCACCGAGGACAGCACAGATACGCAGTATTTT CATEDSTDTQYF
NA NA TRBJ1-4 TRBV7-2 TGTGCCAGCAGCTTAAAGAAGGGGGACCCCTTCGCTAATGAAAAACTGTTTTTT CASSLKKGDPFANEKLFF
NA NA TRBJ2-7 TRBV7-9 TGTGCCAGCAGCCCCGCCGGGCCGTGGACCTTC CASSPAGPWTF
TRBD1 NA TRBJ1-1 TRBV5-1 TGCGCCAGCAGCACAGGGGGAGGGACTGAAGCTTTCTTT CASSTGGGTEAFF
NA NA TRBJ1-1 TRBV18 TGTGCCAGCTCACCCGGCGTTGAGGCGGGAGCTTTCTTT CASSPGVEAGAFF
TRBD1 few TRBJ1-3 TRBV9 TGTGCCAGCAGTCCAGGACAGGGAGGAAACACCATATATTTT CASSPGQGGNTIYF
TRBD2 NA TRBJ2-3 TRBV6-4 TGTGCCAGCAGTGACAGCCTCAGAGCGGGGCGAGATACGCAGTATTTT CASSDSLRAGRDTQYF
NA NA TRBJ1-5 TRBV19 TGTGCCAGTACCACAGGGAATCGGGCGGATCAGCCCCAGCATTTT CASTTGNRADQPQHF
NA NA TRBJ1-4 TRBV6-1 TGTGCCAGCAGTATACAAGGACAGAATGAAAAACTGTTTTTT CASSIQGQNEKLFF
NA NA TRBJ1-2 TRBV10-3 TGTGCCATCAGTGAGACCGACAGTCTCTATGGCTACACCTTC CAISETDSLYGYTF
NA few TRBJ2-2 TRBV11-2 TGTGCCAGCTCGAGGTCTGCCGGGGAGCTGTTTTTT CASSRSAGELFF
NA NA TRBJ2-7 TRBV5-4 TGTGCCAGCAGCTTTACAGGAACCTACGAGCAGTACTTC CASSFTGTYEQYF
NA NA TRBJ2-7 TRBV7-9 TGTGCCAGCAGCTTTTCGGAACAGGGATCCAACGAGCAGTACTTC CASSFSEQGSNEQYF
TRBD1 NA TRBJ1-2 TRBV9 TGTGCCAGCAGCGTTGCCCTCGACGACAGGGGGCGTGGGTATGGCTACACCTTC CASSVALDDRGRGYGYTF
NA NA TRBJ1-1 TRBV19 TGTGCCAGTAGTATTGTAGGGTTTGGGAACACTGAAGCTTTCTTT CASSIVGFGNTEAFF
TRBD1 NA TRBJ1-3 TRBV6-5 TGTGCCAGCAGGGATTTAACAGGGGGCGCGAACACCATATATTTT CASRDLTGGANTIYF
NA few TRBJ1-1 TRBV7-2 TGTGCCAGCAGCCCCCGGGTATCGCCAGGCGGGAACACTGAAGCTTTCTTT CASSPRVSPGGNTEAFF
TRBD1 NA TRBJ2-7 TRBV18 TGTGCCAGCTCACCCTCGGGACAGAACTACGAGCAGTACTTC CASSPSGQNYEQYF
NA NA TRBJ1-3 TRBV7-8 TGTGCCAGCAGCTTGACGGGACCAACGCCCGGAAACACCATATATTTT CASSLTGPTPGNTIYF
NA once TRBJ2-4 TRBV19 TGTGCCAGTAGTATAGAGGCGTCCGGGGGGCTCAACATTCAGTACTTC CASSIEASGGLNIQYF
NA NA TRBJ1-1 TRBV12-3/TRBV12-4 TGTGCCAGCAGACTACAGTTGAACACTGAAGCTTTCTTT CASRLQLNTEAFF
NA NA TRBJ1-5 TRBV19 TGTGCCAGTAGACAAGGGGCACAGCAGCCCCAGCATTTT CASRQGAQQPQHF
NA NA TRBJ2-7 TRBV12-3/TRBV12-4 TGTGCCAGCAGTCTCCGGGCTAAAGAGCAGTACTTC CASSLRAKEQYF
NA NA TRBJ1-1 TRBV28 TGTGCCAGCAGTTTCGGGACTGAAGCTTTCTTT CASSFGTEAFF
NA NA TRBJ1-1 TRBV5-5 TGTGCCAGCAGCTTATCCGTGGGGAACACTGAAGCTTTCTTT CASSLSVGNTEAFF
TRBD2 NA TRBJ2-7 TRBV4-2 TGTGCCAGCAGCCAAGATTCGGGGGGGCGATACGAGCAGTACTTC CASSQDSGGRYEQYF
NA NA TRBJ1-4 TRBV27 TGTGCCAGCAGTTTCTCCCGACTAACCGTTAATGAAAAACTGTTTTTT CASSFSRLTVNEKLFF
NA few TRBJ2-3 TRBV4-3 TGCGCCAGCAGCCAAGTTATAGTGGATACGCAGTATTTT CASSQVIVDTQYF
NA NA TRBJ2-7 TRBV27 TGTGCCAGCAGTTTTGATTTATTCTACGAGCAGTACTTC CASSFDLFYEQYF
TRBD1 NA TRBJ1-1 TRBV6-6 TGTGCCAGCAGTCCCGGGACAGGGGCGAACACTGAAGCTTTCTTT CASSPGTGANTEAFF
NA NA TRBJ2-1 TRBV7-9 TGTGCCAGCAGCAATATTGATAGCTACAATGAGCAGTTCTTC CASSNIDSYNEQFF
NA once TRBJ2-2 TRBV10-3 TGTGCCATCAGTGAGTCCCGGGACACCGGGGAGCTGTTTTTT CAISESRDTGELFF
NA many TRBJ1-2 TRBV19 TGTGCCAGTAGTCCGGACAACTATGGCTACACCTTC CASSPDNYGYTF
NA NA TRBJ1-5 TRBV27 TGTGCCAGCAGTCCGTTCGCAGTATCCAATCAGCCCCAGCATTTT CASSPFAVSNQPQHF
NA once TRBJ2-1 TRBV5-1 TGCGCCAGCAGCTTGGTCGGGGTTGCCTACAATGAGCAGTTCTTC CASSLVGVAYNEQFF
NA NA TRBJ1-3 TRBV28 TGTGCCAGCAGAAAAGGGAAGTCTGGAAACACCATATATTTT CASRKGKSGNTIYF
TRBD2 NA TRBJ2-1 TRBV4-3 TGCGCCAGCAGCCAAGAAACTAGCGGCTCCTACAATGAGCAGTTCTTC CASSQETSGSYNEQFF
TRBD2 NA TRBJ2-5 TRBV7-8 TGTGCCAGCAGCCCTACGCGCGGGGGGTCCGAAGAGACCCAGTACTTC CASSPTRGGSEETQYF
TRBD1 NA TRBJ2-7 TRBV6-5 TGTGCCAGCGACAGGGGGCGGCCCCCTCCCGAGCAGTACTTC CASDRGRPPPEQYF
TRBD1 NA TRBJ1-1 TRBV6-4 TGTGCCAGCAGTGACTCTTATCAGGGGGCTGACACTGAAGCTTTCTTT CASSDSYQGADTEAFF
TRBD1 NA TRBJ2-2 TRBV5-4 TGTGCCAGCAGCTTCGGACAGGGGATGACCGGGGAGCTGTTTTTT CASSFGQGMTGELFF
NA NA TRBJ1-1 TRBV7-8 TGTGCCAGCAGCTTAGGCTCAGGGAACACTGAAGCTTTCTTT CASSLGSGNTEAFF
NA NA TRBJ1-2 TRBV5-5 TGTGCCAGCAGCCCTCGGGGGAACTATGGCTACACCTTC CASSPRGNYGYTF